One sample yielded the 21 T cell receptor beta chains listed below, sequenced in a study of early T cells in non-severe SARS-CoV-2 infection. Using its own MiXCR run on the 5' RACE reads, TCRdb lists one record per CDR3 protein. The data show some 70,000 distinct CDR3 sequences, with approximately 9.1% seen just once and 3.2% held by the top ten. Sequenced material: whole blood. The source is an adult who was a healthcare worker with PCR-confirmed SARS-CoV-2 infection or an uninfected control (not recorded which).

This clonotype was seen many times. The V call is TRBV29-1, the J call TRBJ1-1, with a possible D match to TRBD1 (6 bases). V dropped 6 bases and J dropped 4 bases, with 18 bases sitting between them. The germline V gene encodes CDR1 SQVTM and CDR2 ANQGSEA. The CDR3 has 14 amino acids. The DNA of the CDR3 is TGCAGCGTCGGTCATACAGGGATGAGCACTGAAGCTTTCTTT. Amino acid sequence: CSVGHTGMSTEAFF.

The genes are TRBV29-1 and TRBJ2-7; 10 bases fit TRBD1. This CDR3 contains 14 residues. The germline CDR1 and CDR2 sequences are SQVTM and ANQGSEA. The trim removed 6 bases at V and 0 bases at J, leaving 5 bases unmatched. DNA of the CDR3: TGCAGCGTCGTTCGGACAGGGGGCTCCTACGAGCAGTACTTC. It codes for CSVVRTGGSYEQYF.

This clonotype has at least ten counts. CDR3 amino acids: CASSLVSAGGADTQYF. The CDR3 DNA sequence: TGTGCCAGCAGCTTAGTCTCCGCAGGAGGGGCAGATACGCAGTATTTT. J is TRBJ2-3 and V is TRBV7-7; the D gene is possibly TRBD2 (6 bases). In germline, CDR1 is SSHAT, CDR2 FNYEAQ (reference sequence). V was shortened by 1 base and J by 4 bases, with 15 bases between the two germline ends. The CDR3 runs 16 residues.

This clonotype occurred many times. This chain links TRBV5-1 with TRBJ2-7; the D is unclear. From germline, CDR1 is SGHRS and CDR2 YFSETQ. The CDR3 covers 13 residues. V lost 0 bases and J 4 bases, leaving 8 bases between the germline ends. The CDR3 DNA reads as TGCGCCAGCAGCTTGGGGGCACCTTACGAGCAGTACTTC. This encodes CASSLGAPYEQYF.

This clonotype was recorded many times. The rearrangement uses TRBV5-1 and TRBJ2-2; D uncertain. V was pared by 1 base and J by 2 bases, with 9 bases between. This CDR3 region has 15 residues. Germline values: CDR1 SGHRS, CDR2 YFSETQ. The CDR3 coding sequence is TGCGCCAGCAGCTTGAATCGGGCCAACACCGGGGAGCTGTTTTTT. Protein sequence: CASSLNRANTGELFF.

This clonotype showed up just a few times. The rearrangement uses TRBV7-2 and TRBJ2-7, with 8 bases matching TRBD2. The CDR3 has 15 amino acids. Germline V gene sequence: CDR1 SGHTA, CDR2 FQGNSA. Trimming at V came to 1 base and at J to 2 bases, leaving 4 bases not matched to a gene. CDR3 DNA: TGTGCCAGCAGCTTAGAGAGCGGGGGCACCTACGAGCAGTACTTC. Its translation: CASSLESGGTYEQYF.

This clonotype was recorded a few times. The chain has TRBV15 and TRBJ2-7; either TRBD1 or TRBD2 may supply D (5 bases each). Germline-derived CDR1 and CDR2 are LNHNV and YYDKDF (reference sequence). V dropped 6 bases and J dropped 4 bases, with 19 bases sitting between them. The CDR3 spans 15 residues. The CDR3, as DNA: TGTGCCACCAGACCGGGACCTCTCGCCCTTTACGAGCAGTACTTC. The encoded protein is CATRPGPLALYEQYF.

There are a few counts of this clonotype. The CDR3 DNA reads as TGTGCCAGCAGTGATCCAACCCGGGGGGGCGAGACCCAGTACTTC. It yields the protein CASSDPTRGGETQYF. The V gene is TRBV25-1, the J gene TRBJ2-5, with 8 bases fitting TRBD2. The ends lost 3 bases at V and 5 bases at J; junction bases unmatched: 8. The CDR3 runs 15 residues. CDR1 is MGHDK, CDR2 SYGVNS, per germline. Combining the CDR3 with reference TRBV25-1 and TRBJ2-5 gives the whole variable domain EADIYQTPRYLVIGTGKKITLECSQTMGHDKMYWYQQDPGMELHLIHYSYGVNSTEKGDLSSESTVSRIRTEHFPLTLESARPSHTSQYLCASSDPTRGGETQYFGPGTRLLVL.

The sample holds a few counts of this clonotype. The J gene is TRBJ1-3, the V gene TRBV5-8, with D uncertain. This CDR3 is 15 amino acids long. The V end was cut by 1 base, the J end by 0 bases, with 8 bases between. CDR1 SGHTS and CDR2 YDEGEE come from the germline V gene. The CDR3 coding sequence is TGTGCCAGCAGCTTGTCGGTCCACTCTGGAAACACCATATATTTT. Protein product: CASSLSVHSGNTIYF.

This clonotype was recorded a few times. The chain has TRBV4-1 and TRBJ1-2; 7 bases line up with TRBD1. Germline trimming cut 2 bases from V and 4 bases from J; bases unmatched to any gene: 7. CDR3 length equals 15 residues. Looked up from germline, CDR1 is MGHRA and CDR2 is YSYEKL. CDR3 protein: CASSQQDRAFYGYTF. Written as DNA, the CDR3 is TGCGCCAGCAGCCAACAAGACAGGGCTTTCTATGGCTACACCTTC.

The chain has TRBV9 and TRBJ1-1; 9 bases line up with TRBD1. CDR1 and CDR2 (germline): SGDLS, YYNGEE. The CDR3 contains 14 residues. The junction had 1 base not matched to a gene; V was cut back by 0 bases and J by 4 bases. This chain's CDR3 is CASSVGGQGTEAFF. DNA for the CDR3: TGTGCCAGCAGCGTAGGGGGACAGGGCACTGAAGCTTTCTTT.

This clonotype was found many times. In DNA form, the CDR3 reads TGTGCCAGCAGCGGAGGCTATAGCAATCAGCCCCAGCATTTT. Amino acid sequence: CASSGGYSNQPQHF. V is TRBV9 and J is TRBJ1-5; the D is unclear. Per germline, CDR1 SGDLS and CDR2 YYNGEE. CDR3 size: 14 residues. With 3 bases removed from V and 0 bases from J, the gap between germline ends came to 7 bases. Drawing the rest from reference TRBV9 and TRBJ1-5, the complete variable domain is DSGVTQTPKHLITATGQRVTLRCSPRSGDLSVYWYQQSLDQGLQFLIQYYNGEERAKGNILERFSAQQFPDLHSELNLSSLELGDSALYFCASSGGYSNQPQHFGDGTRLSIL.

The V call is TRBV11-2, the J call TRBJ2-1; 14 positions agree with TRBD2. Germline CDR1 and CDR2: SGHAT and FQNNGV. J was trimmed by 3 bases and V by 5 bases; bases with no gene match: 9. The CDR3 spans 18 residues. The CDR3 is CASSPGLAGALDYNEQFF. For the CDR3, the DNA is TGTGCCAGCAGCCCGGGACTAGCGGGAGCCCTCGACTACAATGAGCAGTTCTTC. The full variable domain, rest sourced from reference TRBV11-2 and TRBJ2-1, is EAGVAQSPRYKIIEKRQSVAFWCNPISGHATLYWYQQILGQGPKLLIQFQNNGVVDDSQLPKDRFSAERLKGVDSTLKIQPAKLEDSAVYLCASSPGLAGALDYNEQFFGPGTRLTVL.

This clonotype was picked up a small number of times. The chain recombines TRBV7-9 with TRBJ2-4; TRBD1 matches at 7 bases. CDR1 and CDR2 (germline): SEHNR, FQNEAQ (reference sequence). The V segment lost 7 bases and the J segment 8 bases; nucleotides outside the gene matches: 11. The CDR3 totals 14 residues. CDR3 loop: CASTQSDRLHIQYF. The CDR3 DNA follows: TGTGCCAGCACCCAGTCGGACAGGCTGCACATTCAGTACTTC.

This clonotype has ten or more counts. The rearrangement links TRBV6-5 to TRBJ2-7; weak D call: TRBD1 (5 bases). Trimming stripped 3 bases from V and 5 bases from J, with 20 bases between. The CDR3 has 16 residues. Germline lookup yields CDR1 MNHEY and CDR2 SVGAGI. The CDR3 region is CASSYGRLPWGDEQYF. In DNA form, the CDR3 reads TGTGCCAGCAGTTATGGACGACTCCCATGGGGCGACGAGCAGTACTTC.

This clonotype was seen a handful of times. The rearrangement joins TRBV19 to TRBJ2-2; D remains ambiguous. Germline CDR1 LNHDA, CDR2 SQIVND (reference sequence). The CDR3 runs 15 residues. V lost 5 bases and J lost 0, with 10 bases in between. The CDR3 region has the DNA TGTGCCAGTAGTCCCGGGCGACCGAACACCGGGGAGCTGTTTTTT. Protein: CASSPGRPNTGELFF.

CDR3 loop: CASSEEGGNEKLFF. CDR3 DNA: TGCGCCAGCAGTGAGGAGGGGGGGAATGAAAAACTGTTTTTT. V gene TRBV10-2 combines with J gene TRBJ1-4, with D possibly being TRBD1 (6 bases). The CDR3 loop spans 14 amino acids. The germline V gene has CDR1 WSHSY and CDR2 SAAADI. Trimming removed 2 bases from V and 5 bases from J, with 9 bases in between.

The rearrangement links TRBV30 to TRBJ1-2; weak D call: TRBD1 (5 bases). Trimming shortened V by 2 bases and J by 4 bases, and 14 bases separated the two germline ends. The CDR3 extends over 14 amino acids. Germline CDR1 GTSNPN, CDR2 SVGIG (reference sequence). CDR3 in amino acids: CAWSPKGRAYGYTF. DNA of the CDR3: TGTGCCTGGAGTCCTAAAGGCAGGGCCTATGGCTACACCTTC. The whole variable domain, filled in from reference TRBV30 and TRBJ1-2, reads SQTIHQWPATLVQPVGSPLSLECTVEGTSNPNLYWYRQAAGRGLQLLFYSVGIGQISSEVPQNLSASRPQDRQFILSSKKLLLSDSGFYLCAWSPKGRAYGYTFGSGTRLTVV.

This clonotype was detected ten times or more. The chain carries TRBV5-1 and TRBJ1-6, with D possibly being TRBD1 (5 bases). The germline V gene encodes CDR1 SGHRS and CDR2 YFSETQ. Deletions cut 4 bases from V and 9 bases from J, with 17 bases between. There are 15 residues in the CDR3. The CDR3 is CASSGGGEHSSPLHF. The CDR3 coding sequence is TGCGCCAGCAGCGGGGGAGGAGAACACTCTTCACCCCTCCACTTT. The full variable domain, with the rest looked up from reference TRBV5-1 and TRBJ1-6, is KAGVTQTPRYLIKTRGQQVTLSCSPISGHRSVSWYQQTPGQGLQFLFEYFSETQRNKGNFPGRFSGRQFSNSRSEMNVSTLELGDSALYLCASSGGGEHSSPLHFGNGTRLTVT.

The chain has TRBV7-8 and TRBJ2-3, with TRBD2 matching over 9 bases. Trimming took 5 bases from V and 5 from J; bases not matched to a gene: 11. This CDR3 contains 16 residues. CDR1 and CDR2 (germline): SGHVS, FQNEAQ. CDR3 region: CASSPPLAGVEDTQYF. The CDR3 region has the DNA TGTGCCAGCAGCCCCCCCTTAGCGGGAGTGGAAGATACGCAGTATTTT.

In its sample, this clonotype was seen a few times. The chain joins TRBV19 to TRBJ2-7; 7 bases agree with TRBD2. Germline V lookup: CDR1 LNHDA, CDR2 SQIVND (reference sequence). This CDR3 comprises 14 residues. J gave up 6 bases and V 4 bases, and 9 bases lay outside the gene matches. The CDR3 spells CASSTAGTTIEQYF. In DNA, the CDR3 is TGTGCCAGTAGTACCGCCGGGACTACCATCGAGCAGTACTTC.